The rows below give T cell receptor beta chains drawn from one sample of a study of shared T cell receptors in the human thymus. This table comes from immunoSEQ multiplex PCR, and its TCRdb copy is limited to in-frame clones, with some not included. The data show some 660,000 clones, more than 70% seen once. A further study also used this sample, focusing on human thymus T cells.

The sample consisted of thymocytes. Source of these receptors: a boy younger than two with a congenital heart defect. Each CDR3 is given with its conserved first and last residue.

CASSLSGQAATQYF TRBJ2-5 TRBV27
CASSFKGSSIEQYF TRBJ2-7 TRBV27
CASSQGPRGTIDYGYTF TRBJ1-2 TRBV4-1
CASVPYLAGGATDTQYF TRBJ2-3 TRBV27
CASRSSGTGAYEQYF TRBJ2-7 TRBV6-6
CASSFRTSGGHTDTQYF TRBJ2-3 TRBV5-4
CASSLLGVSDSPLHF TRBJ1-6 TRBV27
CASSGGGPGQETQYF TRBJ2-5 TRBV9
CASSLVGGTYNSPLHF TRBJ1-6 TRBV5-6
CASSHRNRDEQFF TRBJ2-1 TRBV27